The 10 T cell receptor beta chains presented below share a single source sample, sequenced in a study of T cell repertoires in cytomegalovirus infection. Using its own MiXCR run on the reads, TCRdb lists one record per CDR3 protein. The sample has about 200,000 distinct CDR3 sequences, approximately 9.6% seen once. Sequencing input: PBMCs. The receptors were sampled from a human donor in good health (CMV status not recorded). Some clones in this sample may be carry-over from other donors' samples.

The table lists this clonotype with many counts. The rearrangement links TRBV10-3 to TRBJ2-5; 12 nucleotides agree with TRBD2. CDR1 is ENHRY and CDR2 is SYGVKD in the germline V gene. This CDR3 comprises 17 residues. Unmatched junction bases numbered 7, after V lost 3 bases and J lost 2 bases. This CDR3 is CAISELAGGPSQETQYF. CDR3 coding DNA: TGTGCCATCAGTGAACTAGCGGGAGGACCCTCACAAGAGACCCAGTACTTC.

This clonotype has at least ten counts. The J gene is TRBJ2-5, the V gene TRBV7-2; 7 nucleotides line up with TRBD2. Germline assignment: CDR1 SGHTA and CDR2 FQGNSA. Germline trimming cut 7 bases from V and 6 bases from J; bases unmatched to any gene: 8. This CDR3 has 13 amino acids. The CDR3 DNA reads TGTGCCAGCACCGACGGACTAGGGAAGACCCAGTACTTC. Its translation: CASTDGLGKTQYF.

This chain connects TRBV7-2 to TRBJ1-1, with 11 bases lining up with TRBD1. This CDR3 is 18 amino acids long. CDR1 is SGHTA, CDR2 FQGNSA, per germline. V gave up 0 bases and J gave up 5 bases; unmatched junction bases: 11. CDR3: CASSLASYWGQGGTEAFF. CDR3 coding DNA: TGTGCCAGCAGCTTAGCGTCGTACTGGGGACAGGGGGGGACTGAAGCTTTCTTT. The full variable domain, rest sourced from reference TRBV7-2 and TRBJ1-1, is GAGVSQSPSNKVTEKGKDVELRCDPISGHTALYWYRQSLGQGLEFLIYFQGNSAPDKSGLPSDRFSAERTGGSVSTLTIQRTQQEDSAVYLCASSLASYWGQGGTEAFFGQGTRLTVV.

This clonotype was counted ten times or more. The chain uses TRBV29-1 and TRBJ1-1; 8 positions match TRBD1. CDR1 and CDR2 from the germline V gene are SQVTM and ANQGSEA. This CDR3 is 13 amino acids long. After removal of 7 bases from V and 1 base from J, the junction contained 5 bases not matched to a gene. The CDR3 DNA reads TGCAGCGCCGTGACAGGGGCGAACACTGAAGCTTTCTTT. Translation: CSAVTGANTEAFF. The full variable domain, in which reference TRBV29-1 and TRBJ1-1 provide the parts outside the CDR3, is SAVISQKPSRDICQRGTSLTIQCQVDSQVTMMFWYRQQPGQSLTLIATANQGSEATYESGFVIDKFPISRPNLTFSTLTVSNMSPEDSSIYLCSAVTGANTEAFFGQGTRLTVV.

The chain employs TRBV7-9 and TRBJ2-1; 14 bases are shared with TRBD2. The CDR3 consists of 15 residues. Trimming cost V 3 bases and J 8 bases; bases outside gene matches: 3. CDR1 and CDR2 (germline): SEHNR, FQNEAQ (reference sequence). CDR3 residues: CASSFGTSGSYEQFF. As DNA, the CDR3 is TGTGCCAGCAGCTTCGGGACTAGCGGGAGTTATGAGCAGTTCTTC.

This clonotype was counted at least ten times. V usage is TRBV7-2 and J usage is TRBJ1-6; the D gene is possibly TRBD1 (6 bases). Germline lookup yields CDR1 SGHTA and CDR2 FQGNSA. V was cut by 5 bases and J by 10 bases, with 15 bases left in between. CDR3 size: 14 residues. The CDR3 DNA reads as TGTGCCAGCAGCACCTACAGGGCCCTCTCACCCCTCCACTTT. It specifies CASSTYRALSPLHF.

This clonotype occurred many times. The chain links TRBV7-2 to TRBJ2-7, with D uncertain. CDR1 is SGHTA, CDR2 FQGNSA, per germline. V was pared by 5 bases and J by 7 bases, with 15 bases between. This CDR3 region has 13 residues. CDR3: CASSGDTFGEQYF. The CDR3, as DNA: TGTGCCAGCAGCGGAGACACCTTCGGAGAGCAGTACTTC.

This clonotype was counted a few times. CDR3 bases: TGTGCCAGCAGGGACTCGGGACTTGACAGCAATCAGCCCCAGCATTTT. This sequence encodes CASRDSGLDSNQPQHF. The J gene is TRBJ1-5, the V gene TRBV28, with TRBD1 as a possible D gene (5 bases). Germline assignment: CDR1 MDHEN and CDR2 SYDVKM. The CDR3 spans 16 residues. Deletions cut 6 bases from V and 1 base from J, with 16 bases between.

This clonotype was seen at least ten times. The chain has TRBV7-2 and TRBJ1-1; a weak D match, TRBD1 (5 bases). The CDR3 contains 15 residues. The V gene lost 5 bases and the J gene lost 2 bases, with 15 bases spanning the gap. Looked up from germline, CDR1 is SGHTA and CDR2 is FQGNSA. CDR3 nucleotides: TGTGCCAGCAGCGGATACCGGGGGAGAAACACTGAAGCTTTCTTT. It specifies CASSGYRGRNTEAFF.

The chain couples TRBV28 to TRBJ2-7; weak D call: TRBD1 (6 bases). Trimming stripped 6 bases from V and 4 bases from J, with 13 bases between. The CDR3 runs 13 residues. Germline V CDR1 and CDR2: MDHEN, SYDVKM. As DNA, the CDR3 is TGTGCCAGCAGACCCGGGACACTATACGAGCAGTACTTC. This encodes CASRPGTLYEQYF.